The entry below gives a single T cell receptor beta chain sequence along with its context. Its matching antigen is unknown. The CDR3 contains 16 residues. The germline V and J ends were trimmed by 5 bases and 3 bases, with 19 bases remaining between them. With a J-beta primer mix and a sample-barcoded 5' primer, a second PCR ran about 6 to 11 cycles. TCRdb independently ran MiXCR on the 5' RACE reads; one entry per CDR3 protein. The table includes around 870,000 distinct CDR3 sequences, more than 25% detected once. The sample is drawn from a study of blood T cells in healthy people across ages. RNA extraction gave at least 5.5 micrograms of total RNA per sample. Study-wide findings and caveats: The lack of PBMC sorting stopped any conclusive naive versus antigen-experienced comparison.

This clonotype was sampled from a woman older than 75 in good health. What was sequenced was blood. V and J are TRBV12-3 or TRBV12-4 and TRBJ1-1; maybe TRBD1 (5 bases). The CDR3 loop reads CASSRRQPQTDTEAFF. The CDR3 DNA sequence: TGTGCCAGCAGTCGTCGACAGCCCCAGACGGACACTGAAGCTTTCTTT.